A single sample gave rise to the 20 T cell receptor beta chains below, sequenced in a study of cytomegalovirus exposure and HLA in healthy donors. Measured with immunoSEQ multiplex PCR; TCRdb has only the in-frame clones, and not every one. The table shows about 330,000 clones, with 86% occurring only once. Sequencing input: PBMCs. These receptors were taken from a woman between 18 and 29 years old in good health and CMV-seronegative.

This clone was seen once. The rearrangement uses TRBV5-1 and TRBJ2-1; weak D call: TRBD1 (5 bases). The CDR3 consists of 16 residues. Germline-derived CDR1 and CDR2 are SGHRS and YFSETQ. V was cut by 6 bases and J by 0 bases, with 16 bases left in between. The CDR3 sequence: CASTFIGAASYNEQFF. CDR3 nucleotide sequence: TGCGCCAGCACCTTTATTGGGGCTGCCTCCTACAATGAGCAGTTCTTC.

The chain recombines TRBV9 with TRBJ1-2; no clear D. Trimming took off 3 bases at V and 1 base at J, with 7 bases between the two ends. CDR3 length: 13 amino acids. In germline, CDR1 is SGDLS, CDR2 YYNGEE. This chain's CDR3 is CASSGHLNYGYTF. CDR3 in DNA: TGTGCCAGCAGCGGACATCTTAACTATGGCTACACCTTC.

The V call is TRBV14, the J call TRBJ2-1, with D tentatively TRBD2 (6 bases). The CDR3 sequence is 17 residues long. Germline V CDR1 and CDR2: SGHDN, FVKESK. V gave up 4 bases and J gave up 0 bases, with 16 bases separating them. The CDR3 spells CASSPSGSPLSYNEQFF. The DNA for the CDR3 is TGTGCCAGCAGCCCCAGCGGGTCTCCTCTCTCCTACAATGAGCAGTTCTTC.

This chain joins TRBV7-2 and TRBJ2-2; 12 nucleotides line up with TRBD2. J lost 7 bases, V lost 6 bases, and 0 bases had no gene match. Germline V CDR1 and CDR2: SGHTA, FQGNSA. There are 13 residues in the CDR3. CDR3 sequence reads: CASRLAGGGELFF. The CDR3 DNA follows: TGTGCCAGCAGACTAGCGGGGGGCGGGGAGCTGTTTTTT.

The V call is TRBV4-2, the J call TRBJ1-2; D is unclear. V gave up 1 base and J gave up 7 bases, with 13 bases separating them. CDR1 is LGHNA and CDR2 is YNFKEQ in the germline V gene. This CDR3 has 14 residues. The CDR3 region is CASSQGPLLFGYTF. The CDR3 DNA reads as TGTGCCAGCAGCCAAGGCCCACTTCTCTTTGGCTACACCTTC.

The chain couples TRBV5-6 to TRBJ2-7; D not resolved. Trimming pared 0 bases from V and 2 bases from J, leaving 9 bases between. This CDR3 comprises 14 residues. CDR1 is SGHDT, CDR2 YYEEEE, per germline. DNA for the CDR3: TGTGCCAGCAGCTTGGAACCCCTAACCTACGAGCAGTACTTC. Translated, it gives CASSLEPLTYEQYF. Full variable domain (outside the CDR3, taken from reference TRBV5-6 and TRBJ2-7): DAGVTQSPTHLIKTRGQQVTLRCSPKSGHDTVSWYQQALGQGPQFIFQYYEEEERQRGNFPDRFSGHQFPNYSSELNVNALLLGDSALYLCASSLEPLTYEQYFGPGTRLTVT.

For this clone: The sample contains more than one DNA sequence encoding this CDR3. The chain employs TRBV9 and TRBJ2-2, with D tentatively TRBD1 (5 bases). The CDR3 extends over 15 amino acids. V dropped 0 bases and J dropped 2 bases, with 8 bases sitting between them. Germline lookup yields CDR1 SGDLS and CDR2 YYNGEE. The CDR3 here is CASSVVGVNTGELFF. CDR3 nucleotides: TGTGCCAGCAGCGTAGTAGGGGTTAACACCGGGGAGCTGTTTTTT.

This clone was seen only once. The V gene is TRBV28, the J gene TRBJ1-2; TRBD1 matches 8 bases. The CDR3 is 15 residues long. Germline lookup yields CDR1 MDHEN and CDR2 SYDVKM. Germline trimming cut 7 bases from V and 7 bases from J; bases unmatched to any gene: 14. In DNA form, the CDR3 reads TGTGCCAGCATCATAGGGGCAGGGGGCGGTTTTGGCTACACCTTC. This codes for CASIIGAGGGFGYTF.

This clone appeared a single time. The rearrangement uses TRBV5-1 and TRBJ2-5; D remains unclear. CDR1 SGHRS and CDR2 YFSETQ come from the germline V gene. The CDR3 runs 14 residues. Trimming took 0 bases from V and 2 from J, leaving 8 bases between them. The CDR3 protein is CASSLVSNQETQYF. The CDR3 region has the DNA TGCGCCAGCAGCTTGGTCTCTAATCAAGAGACCCAGTACTTC.

This chain links TRBV11-2 with TRBJ2-1; 7 bases map to TRBD2. This CDR3 is 11 amino acids long. J gave up 15 bases and V 5 bases, and 7 bases lay outside the gene matches. Germline CDR1 is SGHAT and CDR2 is FQNNGV. This CDR3 is CASSLTSRPFF. The CDR3 region has the DNA TGTGCCAGCAGCCTGACTAGCCGCCCGTTCTTC. The whole variable domain, filled in from reference TRBV11-2 and TRBJ2-1, reads EAGVAQSPRYKIIEKRQSVAFWCNPISGHATLYWYQQILGQGPKLLIQFQNNGVVDDSQLPKDRFSAERLKGVDSTLKIQPAKLEDSAVYLCASSLTSRPFFGPGTRLTVL.

The chain couples TRBV28 to TRBJ1-1; D not resolved. The V gene lost 6 bases and the J gene lost 4 bases, with 9 bases spanning the gap. This CDR3 is 12 amino acids long. The germline CDR1 and CDR2 sequences are MDHEN and SYDVKM. In DNA, the CDR3 is TGTGCCAGCAGCACCCGCGGCACTGAAGCTTTCTTT. Its translation is CASSTRGTEAFF. Full variable domain (remainder filled in from reference TRBV28 and TRBJ1-1): DVKVTQSSRYLVKRTGEKVFLECVQDMDHENMFWYRQDPGLGLRLIYFSYDVKMKEKGDIPEGYSVSREKKERFSLILESASTNQTSMYLCASSTRGTEAFFGQGTRLTVV.

The chain combines TRBV4-1 with TRBJ2-7; D uncertain. V gave up 2 bases and J gave up 0 bases, with 5 bases separating them. Germline V lookup: CDR1 MGHRA, CDR2 YSYEKL. CDR3 length: 13 amino acids. The DNA of the CDR3 is TGCGCCAGCAGCCAAAGTAGCTCCTACGAGCAGTACTTC. Amino acid sequence: CASSQSSSYEQYF.

This clone was observed a few times. In nucleotides, the CDR3 is TGCAGCGTTGAATCTTCGTCCCGCTATGGCTACACCTTC. Translated: CSVESSSRYGYTF. The chain carries TRBV29-1 and TRBJ1-2; D not resolved. The CDR3 length is 13 residues. V dropped 2 bases and J dropped 4 bases, with 11 bases sitting between them. Germline V CDR1 and CDR2: SQVTM, ANQGSEA.

The chain uses TRBV10-1 and TRBJ1-5; 7 bases are a match to TRBD1. The germline V gene has CDR1 WNHNN and CDR2 SYGVQD (reference sequence). CDR3 length equals 15 residues. The ends lost 6 bases at V and 3 bases at J; junction bases unmatched: 8. CDR3 nucleotides: TGCGCCAGCAGCCCAGGAAGGGGGCACAATCAGCCCCAGCATTTT. Encoded protein: CASSPGRGHNQPQHF.

The chain has TRBV11-2 and TRBJ2-7; D perhaps matches TRBD2 (5 bases). The CDR3 loop spans 18 amino acids. Germline V gene sequence: CDR1 SGHAT, CDR2 FQNNGV. V shed 0 bases and J shed 3 bases, with 21 bases lying between them. DNA for the CDR3: TGTGCCAGCAGCTTAGAGGGGTCGGGGTCGATATACAGCTACGAGCAGTACTTC. Protein: CASSLEGSGSIYSYEQYF.

The rearrangement uses TRBV6-5 and TRBJ1-2; unclear D gene. Looked up from germline, CDR1 is MNHEY and CDR2 is SVGAGI. V lost 2 bases and J lost 0, with 4 bases in between. This CDR3 region has 13 residues. CDR3 amino acids: CASSYAANYGYTF. The DNA of the CDR3 is TGTGCCAGCAGTTACGCAGCTAACTATGGCTACACCTTC.

The gene calls are TRBV5-6 and TRBJ2-7, with a tentative D call TRBD2 (6 bases). Between the trimmed V and J ends, which lost 1 base and 4 bases, there was a span of 12 bases. The CDR3 loop spans 14 amino acids. Germline V gene lookup returns CDR1 SGHDT and CDR2 YYEEEE. The CDR3 DNA follows: TGTGCCAGCAGCTTGAACGGGAGATTATACGAGCAGTACTTC. It is translated as CASSLNGRLYEQYF.

This clone was observed a few times. The chain recombines TRBV4-3 with TRBJ2-1; 9 bases line up with TRBD2. V was clipped by 0 bases and J by 6 bases; unmatched bases: 9. The CDR3 loop spans 17 amino acids. Germline CDR1 reads LGHNA; CDR2 reads YSLEER. The CDR3 spells CASSQDSVASGINEQFF. The CDR3 DNA is TGCGCCAGCAGCCAAGATTCCGTGGCTAGCGGGATCAATGAGCAGTTCTTC.

J is TRBJ2-7 and V is TRBV7-2, with unresolved D. V lost 4 bases, J lost 6 bases, and 22 bases lay in between. This CDR3 comprises 16 residues. Germline V gene sequence: CDR1 SGHTA, CDR2 FQGNSA. CDR3 nucleotides: TGTGCCAGCAGCTCCCCCGCCGGGTCTGCTCGGTCCGAGCAGTACTTC. Its protein is CASSSPAGSARSEQYF.

The sample holds one count of this clone. The V call is TRBV4-2, the J call TRBJ2-7; the match to TRBD2 covers 7 bases. CDR3 length: 14 residues. The J segment lost 7 bases and the V segment lost 2 bases, leaving 8 bases of the junction unmatched. Germline lookup yields CDR1 LGHNA and CDR2 YNFKEQ. The CDR3 reads CASSQRLALGEQYF. Here the CDR3 DNA reads TGTGCCAGCAGCCAACGACTAGCTTTAGGTGAGCAGTACTTC.